This is a list of T cell receptor beta chains from one sample in a study of blood T cell repertoires in COVID-19. Assay used: immunoSEQ multiplex PCR; TCRdb lists only in-frame clones, some missing. The sample includes approximately 500,000 clones, around nine tenths of them seen just once. The source material was PBMCs or T cells enriched from blood (not recorded which). The receptors were sampled from a woman in her thirties or forties who had recovered from COVID-19. CDR3s include the opening cysteine and the closing phenylalanine or tryptophan. Each record gives: CDR3 length, J gene, V gene, D gene, clone size, CDR3 DNA, CDR3 protein. The D gene is left open where the match is weak. For some rows the clone size is stated as once, few or many, or as a class when expanded; others skip it.

15 | TRBJ2-1 | TRBV7-9 | . | . | TGTGCCAGCAGCTTAGTTCGACTAGGGAGGAGTGAGCAGTTCTTC | CASSLVRLGRSEQFF
11 | TRBJ2-4 | TRBV19 | . | . | TGTGCCAGTATGGAGTTTGGCATTCAGTACTTC | CASMEFGIQYF
14 | TRBJ2-7 | TRBV3-1/TRBV3-2 | TRBD2 | . | TGTGCCAGCAGCCAAGACGGGACTAGCCGTCGGCAGTACTTC | CASSQDGTSRRQYF
14 | TRBJ1-2 | TRBV6-5 | TRBD1 | . | TGTGCCAGCAGGAAGACACAGGGGTACTATGGCTACACCTTC | CASRKTQGYYGYTF
15 | TRBJ2-3 | TRBV19 | . | once | TGTGCCAGTAGTAATTTGAAGGGGGGGGTTTATACGCAGTATTTT | CASSNLKGGVYTQYF
15 | TRBJ2-1 | TRBV2 | TRBD2 | . | TGTGCCAGCAGTCCCGGGACTAGCGGTAACAATGAGCAGTTCTTC | CASSPGTSGNNEQFF
12 | TRBJ1-2 | TRBV30 | TRBD1 | once | TGTGCCTGGGTACAGGGGGCACGGGGCTACACCTTC | CAWVQGARGYTF
17 | TRBJ2-7 | TRBV12-5 | TRBD2 | . | TGTGCTAGTGGTTCGCCCGGACTAGCGGGAGCTTTATACGAGCAGTACTTC | CASGSPGLAGALYEQYF
13 | TRBJ1-2 | TRBV29-1 | . | . | TGCAGCGTTGGTGGCAGAACTAACTATGGCTACACCTTC | CSVGGRTNYGYTF
12 | TRBJ2-5 | TRBV11-2 | . | . | TGTGCCAGCAGCCTTCCAGGGGAGACCCAGTACTTC | CASSLPGETQYF
13 | TRBJ1-5 | TRBV6-5 | . | . | TGTGCCAGCAGTCCGGACACCGATCAGCCCCAGCATTTT | CASSPDTDQPQHF
14 | TRBJ1-6 | TRBV24-1 | TRBD1 | . | TGTGCCACCTCAAGGGGGCCGAATAATTCACCCCTCCACTTT | CATSRGPNNSPLHF
17 | TRBJ2-1 | TRBV3-1/TRBV3-2 | TRBD2 | . | TGTGCCAGCAGCCAAGGAGTTCCTAGCGGGAGGTTCAATGAGCAGTTCTTC | CASSQGVPSGRFNEQFF
14 | TRBJ2-1 | TRBV9 | . | once | TGTGCCAGCAGCGTATCTGGGCCTCGGAATGAGCAGTTCTTC | CASSVSGPRNEQFF
18 | TRBJ1-5 | TRBV27 | . | . | TGTGCCAGCAGTTTACGAGGGCCGGCGCTGGTTTCCAATCAGCCCCAGCATTTT | CASSLRGPALVSNQPQHF
16 | TRBJ1-6 | TRBV7-8 | TRBD1 | once | TGTGCCAGCAGCTTAGAAGTCCGGACAGGGATCTCACCCCTCCACTTT | CASSLEVRTGISPLHF
15 | TRBJ1-1 | TRBV19 | . | . | TGTGCCAGTAGTACCTCCATACAGGGCCGGACTGAAGCTTTCTTT | CASSTSIQGRTEAFF
14 | TRBJ2-7 | TRBV5-4 | TRBD2 | . | TGTGCCAGCAGCTTGTTTGCGGGAGGCTACGAGCAGTACTTC | CASSLFAGGYEQYF
14 | TRBJ1-6 | TRBV11-2 | . | . | TGTGCCAGCAGCTCAGGACTTTATAATTCACCCCTCCACTTT | CASSSGLYNSPLHF
16 | TRBJ1-2 | TRBV7-2 | . | . | TGTGCCAGCAGCTTAGTGACAGGAAAACTTAACTATGGCTACACCTTC | CASSLVTGKLNYGYTF
14 | TRBJ1-1 | TRBV5-5 | . | . | TGTGCCAGCAGCTTCGACAGCCTGAACACTGAAGCTTTCTTT | CASSFDSLNTEAFF
15 | TRBJ2-7 | TRBV7-2 | TRBD1 | . | TGTGCCAGCAGCCCGGGACAGGTCCTCTTCTACGAGCAGTACTTC | CASSPGQVLFYEQYF
15 | TRBJ1-1 | TRBV4-1 | . | . | TGCGCCAGCAGCCAAGGGGCCCTTGGGGGGGTCGAAGCTTTCTTT | CASSQGALGGVEAFF
14 | TRBJ1-4 | TRBV6-5 | TRBD1 | . | TGTGCCAGCAGGGAGGGGGCTGGGGGTGAAAAACTGTTTTTT | CASREGAGGEKLFF
16 | TRBJ2-2 | TRBV4-3 | . | . | TGCGCCAGCAGCCAAGAGGGACTGGGGGGCACCGGGGAGCTGTTTTTT | CASSQEGLGGTGELFF
16 | TRBJ2-3 | TRBV9 | TRBD2 | . | TGTGCCAGCAGCGTAGGACTCGGGGGGGGCACAGATACGCAGTATTTT | CASSVGLGGGTDTQYF
15 | TRBJ2-7 | TRBV18 | TRBD2 | . | TGTGCCAGCTCACCAGGGGCGGGGGGTACCTACGAGCAGTACTTC | CASSPGAGGTYEQYF
15 | TRBJ1-1 | TRBV7-9 | . | . | TGTGCCAGCAGATACCCAACGGTTATGAACACTGAAGCTTTCTTT | CASRYPTVMNTEAFF
15 | TRBJ1-5 | TRBV2 | . | . | TGTGCCAGCAGTGACTCAGGGGCAGGGAATCAGCCCCAGCATTTT | CASSDSGAGNQPQHF
16 | TRBJ2-3 | TRBV20-1 | TRBD2 | . | TGCAGTGCTAGTGCGGGACTAGCGGGCCGCACAGATACGCAGTATTTT | CSASAGLAGRTDTQYF
14 | TRBJ1-1 | TRBV7-2 | TRBD1 | . | TGTGCCAGCAGCTCGGGACAGACCCGGACTGAAGCTTTCTTT | CASSSGQTRTEAFF
14 | TRBJ1-2 | TRBV7-8 | TRBD1 | few | TGTGCCAGCAGCCCGGGACAGTTGATTTATGGCTACACCTTC | CASSPGQLIYGYTF
14 | TRBJ2-7 | TRBV2 | . | . | TGTGCCAGCACCATTAGTTTGTCTACCTACGAGCAGTACTTC | CASTISLSTYEQYF
17 | TRBJ1-2 | TRBV7-2 | TRBD1 | . | TGTGCCAGCAGCTTAGTGTCCAGGGGGCGACCAGGAGATGGCTACACCTTC | CASSLVSRGRPGDGYTF
13 | TRBJ1-1 | TRBV25-1 | TRBD1 | . | TGTGCCAGCAAAGGACAGGGAGACACTGAAGCTTTCTTT | CASKGQGDTEAFF
15 | TRBJ2-2 | TRBV6-5 | . | . | TGTGCCAGCAGGGCCTCACCTTTGAACACCGGGGAGCTGTTTTTT | CASRASPLNTGELFF
14 | TRBJ1-2 | TRBV5-4 | TRBD1 | . | TGTGCCAGCAGCCGCCGACAGGGGGAATATGGCTACACCTTC | CASSRRQGEYGYTF
14 | TRBJ1-4 | TRBV4-1 | . | . | TGCGCCAGCAGCCAAGATTTCGGGGGGCGGAAACTGTTTTTT | CASSQDFGGRKLFF
15 | TRBJ2-7 | TRBV6-5 | . | . | TGTGCCAGCAGTACGGGACTTGACTCAGCCTACGAGCAGTACTTC | CASSTGLDSAYEQYF
15 | TRBJ2-3 | TRBV24-1 | TRBD2 | . | TGTGCCACCAGTGATCCGGGACTAGCGGGAGATACGCAGTATTTT | CATSDPGLAGDTQYF
15 | TRBJ2-3 | TRBV27 | TRBD1 | . | TGTGCCAGCAACCCGCTGGGACAGGGATCAGATACGCAGTATTTT | CASNPLGQGSDTQYF
16 | TRBJ2-7 | TRBV4-3 | TRBD2 | . | TGCGCCAGCAGCCAAGAGACTAGCGAAACTTCCTACGAGCAGTACTTC | CASSQETSETSYEQYF
11 | TRBJ2-7 | TRBV5-6 | . | . | TGTGCCAGCAGCTTCGGCTACGAGCAGTACTTC | CASSFGYEQYF
15 | TRBJ2-7 | TRBV3-1/TRBV3-2 | TRBD2 | once | TGTGCCAGCAGCCCAACCGGGACTAGCGTCTACGAGCAGTACTTC | CASSPTGTSVYEQYF
16 | TRBJ1-2 | TRBV15 | . | . | TGTGCCACCAGCCCAAGCGATTATCCGGTTAACTATGGCTACACCTTC | CATSPSDYPVNYGYTF
13 | TRBJ2-5 | TRBV12-3/TRBV12-4 | TRBD1 | . | TGTGCCAGCAGTTCTACAGGGGGTGAGACCCAGTACTTC | CASSSTGGETQYF
16 | TRBJ2-3 | TRBV23-1 | . | . | TGCGCCAGCGTTAATTCCAGGATAGCGCAAACAGATACGCAGTATTTT | CASVNSRIAQTDTQYF
15 | TRBJ2-5 | TRBV2 | TRBD2 | . | TGTGCCAGCAGTGGGACTAGCGGGAGCGGTGAGACCCAGTACTTC | CASSGTSGSGETQYF
15 | TRBJ2-2 | TRBV7-8 | . | . | TGTGCCGGGAGTCCTGAGGGAACGAACACCGGGGAGCTGTTTTTT | CAGSPEGTNTGELFF
16 | TRBJ2-7 | TRBV25-1 | TRBD1 | . | TGTGCCAGCAGTGAACCCCCGGGGCAGGGGGCCTACGAGCAGTACTTC | CASSEPPGQGAYEQYF
13 | TRBJ1-1 | TRBV13 | . | . | TGTGCCAGCAGCTCCCATCGCGACACTGAAGCTTTCTTT | CASSSHRDTEAFF
14 | TRBJ1-2 | TRBV5-1 | . | . | TGCGCCAGCAGCTTGGGGACTTTTAACTATGGCTACACCTTC | CASSLGTFNYGYTF
18 | TRBJ1-4 | TRBV27 | . | . | TGTGCCAGCAGTTTATCGAGGCGGGGGATTTCGACTAATGAAAAACTGTTTTTT | CASSLSRRGISTNEKLFF
15 | TRBJ1-2 | TRBV4-1 | TRBD1 | . | TGCGCCAGCAGCCCAGCAGAAGGACAGGGCTATGGCTACACCTTC | CASSPAEGQGYGYTF
12 | TRBJ1-1 | TRBV10-3 | . | . | TGTGCCATCGCGAGAGCCAACACTGAAGCTTTCTTT | CAIARANTEAFF
14 | TRBJ1-5 | TRBV24-1 | TRBD1 | once | TGTGCCACCAGTGAGGGGGACAGTGGGCAGCCCCAGCATTTT | CATSEGDSGQPQHF
14 | TRBJ2-7 | TRBV2 | . | . | TGTGCCAGCAAGGAGGGCTGGGGCTCCTACGAGCAGTACTTC | CASKEGWGSYEQYF
12 | TRBJ2-7 | TRBV13 | . | . | TGTGCCAGCAGTCCGGGGGATGGCGAGCAGTACTTC | CASSPGDGEQYF
12 | TRBJ1-1 | TRBV19 | . | . | TGTGCCAGTAGTATACCTGACACTGAAGCTTTCTTT | CASSIPDTEAFF
15 | TRBJ2-3 | TRBV25-1 | . | . | TGTGCCAGCAGTACCCAGGGTAGGACCACAGATACGCAGTATTTT | CASSTQGRTTDTQYF